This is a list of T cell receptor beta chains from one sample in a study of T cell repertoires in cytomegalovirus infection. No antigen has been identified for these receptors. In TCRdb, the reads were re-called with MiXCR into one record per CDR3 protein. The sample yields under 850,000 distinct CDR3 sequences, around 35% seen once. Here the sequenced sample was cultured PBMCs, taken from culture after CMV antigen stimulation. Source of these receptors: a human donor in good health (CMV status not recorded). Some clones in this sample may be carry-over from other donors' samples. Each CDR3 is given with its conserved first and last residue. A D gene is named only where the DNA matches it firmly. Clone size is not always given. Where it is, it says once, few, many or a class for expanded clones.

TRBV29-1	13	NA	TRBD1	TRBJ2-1	CSVHDRGRNEQFF	TGCAGCGTTCACGACAGGGGGAGAAATGAGCAGTTCTTC
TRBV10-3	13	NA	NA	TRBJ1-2	CAISESTNYGYTF	TGTGCCATCAGCGAATCCACTAACTATGGCTACACCTTC
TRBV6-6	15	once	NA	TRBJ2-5	CASSDGRGREETQYF	TGTGCCAGCAGTGACGGGAGGGGGCGCGAAGAGACCCAGTACTTC
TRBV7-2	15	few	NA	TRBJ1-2	CASSLEYRSNYGYTF	TGTGCCAGCAGCTTAGAATATAGGTCTAACTATGGCTACACCTTC
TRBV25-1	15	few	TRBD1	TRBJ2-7	CASSEPPDRGYEQYF	TGTGCCAGCAGTGAGCCCCCGGACAGGGGTTACGAGCAGTACTTC
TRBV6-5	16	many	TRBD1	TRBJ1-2	CASSYSRTGGNYGYTF	TGTGCCAGCAGTTACTCTCGGACAGGGGGAAACTATGGCTACACCTTC
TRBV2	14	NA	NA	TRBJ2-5	CASARGAPRETQYF	TGTGCCAGCGCCCGGGGGGCTCCTCGAGAGACCCAGTACTTC
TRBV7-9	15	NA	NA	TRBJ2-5	CASSLDARGQETQYF	TGTGCCAGCAGCTTAGATGCTCGGGGGCAAGAGACCCAGTACTTC
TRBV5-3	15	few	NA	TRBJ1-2	CASSFARQVQDGYTF	TGTGCCAGCAGCTTTGCCCGTCAGGTTCAAGATGGCTACACCTTC
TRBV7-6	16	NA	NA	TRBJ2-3	CASSLVQGLGTDTQYF	TGTGCCAGCAGCTTAGTTCAGGGATTGGGCACAGATACGCAGTATTTT
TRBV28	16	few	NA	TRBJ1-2	CASSLSTARGNYGYTF	TGTGCCAGCAGTTTATCCACCGCGCGGGGGAACTATGGCTACACCTTC
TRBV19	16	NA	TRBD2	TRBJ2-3	CASSPQRGGRSDTQYF	TGTGCCAGTAGTCCCCAGCGGGGGGGCCGTTCAGATACGCAGTATTTT
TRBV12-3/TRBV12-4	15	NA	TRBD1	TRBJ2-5	CASSKRQGALQTQYF	TGTGCCAGCAGTAAAAGACAGGGGGCTTTACAGACCCAGTACTTC
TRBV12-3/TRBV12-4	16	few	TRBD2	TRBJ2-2	CASSYLSGRDAGELFF	TGTGCCAGCAGTTATCTTAGCGGGAGAGATGCCGGGGAGCTGTTTTTT
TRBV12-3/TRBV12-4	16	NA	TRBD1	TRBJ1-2	CASSGTQGVLRYGYTF	TGTGCCAGCAGTGGGACTCAGGGGGTTTTGAGATATGGCTACACCTTC